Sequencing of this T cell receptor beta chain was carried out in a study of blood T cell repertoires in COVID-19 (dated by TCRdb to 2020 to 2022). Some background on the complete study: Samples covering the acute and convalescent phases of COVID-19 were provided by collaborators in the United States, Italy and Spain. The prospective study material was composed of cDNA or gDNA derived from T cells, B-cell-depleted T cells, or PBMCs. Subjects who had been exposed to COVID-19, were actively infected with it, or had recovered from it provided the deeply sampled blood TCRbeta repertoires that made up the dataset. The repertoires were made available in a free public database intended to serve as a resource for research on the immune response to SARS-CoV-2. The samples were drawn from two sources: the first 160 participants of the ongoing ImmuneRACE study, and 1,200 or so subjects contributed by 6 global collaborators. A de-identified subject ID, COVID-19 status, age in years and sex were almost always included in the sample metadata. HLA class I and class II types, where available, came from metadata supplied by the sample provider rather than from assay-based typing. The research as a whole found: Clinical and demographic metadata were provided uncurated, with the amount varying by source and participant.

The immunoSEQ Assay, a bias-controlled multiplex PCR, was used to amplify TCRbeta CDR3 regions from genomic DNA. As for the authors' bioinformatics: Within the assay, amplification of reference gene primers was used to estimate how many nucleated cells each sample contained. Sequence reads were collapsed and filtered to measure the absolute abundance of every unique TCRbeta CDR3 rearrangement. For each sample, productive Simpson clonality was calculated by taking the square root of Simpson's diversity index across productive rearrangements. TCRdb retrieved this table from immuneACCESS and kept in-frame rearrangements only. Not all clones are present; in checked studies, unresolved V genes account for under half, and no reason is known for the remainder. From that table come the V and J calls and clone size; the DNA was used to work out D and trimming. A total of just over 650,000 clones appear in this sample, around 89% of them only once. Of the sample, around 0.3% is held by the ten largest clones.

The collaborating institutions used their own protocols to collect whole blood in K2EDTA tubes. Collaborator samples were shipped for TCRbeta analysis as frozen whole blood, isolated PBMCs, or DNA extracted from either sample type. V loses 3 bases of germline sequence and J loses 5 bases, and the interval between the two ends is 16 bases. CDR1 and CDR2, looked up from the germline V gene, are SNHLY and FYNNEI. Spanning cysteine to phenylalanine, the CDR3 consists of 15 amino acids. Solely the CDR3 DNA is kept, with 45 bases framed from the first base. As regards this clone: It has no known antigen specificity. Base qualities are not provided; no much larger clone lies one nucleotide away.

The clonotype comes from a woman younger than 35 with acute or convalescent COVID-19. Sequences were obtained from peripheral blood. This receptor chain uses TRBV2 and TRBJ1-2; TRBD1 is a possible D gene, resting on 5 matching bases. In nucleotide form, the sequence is TGTGCCAGCAGTGAGAGGGGAGGGCCTTGGTATGGCTACACCTTC. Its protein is CASSERGGPWYGYTF.